Listed here are 19 T cell receptor beta chains from one sample, sequenced in a study of CD8 T cells in ankylosing spondylitis. Each CDR3 protein gets one entry after TCRdb re-called the 5' RACE reads with MiXCR. The data show 200,000 to 250,000 distinct CDR3 sequences, with roughly a third seen just once and about 4.2% held by the top ten. The material sequenced was blood, either unsorted or a sorted T cell fraction (not recorded which). These receptors originate from a male donor with ankylosing spondylitis or in good health (not recorded which).

The chain links TRBV28 to TRBJ2-5; perhaps TRBD1 as D (6 bases). Trimming removed 6 bases from V and 4 bases from J, with 18 bases in between. CDR1 is MDHEN and CDR2 is SYDVKM in the germline V gene. The CDR3 is 15 amino acids. CDR3 amino acids: CASSILQGSGETQYF. In nucleotides, the CDR3 is TGTGCCAGCAGCATTCTCCAGGGGTCAGGAGAGACCCAGTACTTC.

The chain uses TRBV29-1 and TRBJ2-5; tentatively, D is TRBD1 or TRBD2 (5 bases each). Trimming pared 7 bases from V and 4 bases from J, leaving 13 bases between. Germline V CDR1 and CDR2: SQVTM, ANQGSEA. The CDR3 covers 12 residues. CDR3 residues: CSGSQGPETQYF. CDR3 coding DNA: TGCAGCGGGAGCCAGGGACCAGAGACCCAGTACTTC.

The chain joins TRBV28 to TRBJ2-5, with unresolved D. The CDR3 covers 15 residues. CDR1 and CDR2 from the germline V gene are MDHEN and SYDVKM. V lost 5 bases to trimming and J lost 4 bases, with 17 bases between them. In DNA form, the CDR3 reads TGTGCCAGCAGTCTTACCGAGAACGCAGGAGAGACCCAGTACTTC. Its protein product is CASSLTENAGETQYF.

This clonotype was counted a few times. CDR3 nucleotide sequence: TGTGCCAGCAGTTACTTTGCGGGTAGCTCCTACGAGCAGTACTTC. Protein sequence: CASSYFAGSSYEQYF. The chain employs TRBV6-5 and TRBJ2-7, with D possibly matching TRBD2 (5 bases). The ends were cut back, 1 base at V and 0 bases at J, with 10 bases in the middle. The CDR3 is 15 residues long. In germline, CDR1 is MNHEY, CDR2 SVGAGI.

This rearrangement joins TRBV7-2 to TRBJ1-6, with a possible D match to TRBD1 (6 bases). Per germline, CDR1 SGHTA and CDR2 FQGNSA. V was pared by 1 base and J by 9 bases, with 19 bases between. This CDR3 region has 17 residues. The CDR3 coding sequence is TGTGCCAGCAGCTTAGTAGGGGGGTTGGTTGTAGGTTCACCCCTCCACTTT. Translated: CASSLVGGLVVGSPLHF.

V is TRBV7-9 and J is TRBJ1-1; D uncertain. The ends were cut back, 2 bases at V and 4 bases at J, with 5 bases in the middle. CDR1 and CDR2 (germline): SEHNR, FQNEAQ (reference sequence). The CDR3 has 12 residues. The DNA of the CDR3 is TGTGCCAGCAGCTTACAGAGCACTGAAGCTTTCTTT. It yields the protein CASSLQSTEAFF.

In this sample, this clonotype turned up a few times. The rearrangement links TRBV12-3 or TRBV12-4 to TRBJ2-3, with unresolved D. This CDR3 has 14 amino acids. V lost 7 bases and J lost 0, with 11 bases in between. As DNA, the CDR3 is TGTGCCAGCAAGGGTGCAACTAGCACAGATACGCAGTATTTT. Translation gives CASKGATSTDTQYF.

This clonotype has just a few counts. This rearrangement joins TRBV27 to TRBJ2-3; TRBD1 aligns across 7 bases. The CDR3 length is 16 residues. Germline V CDR1 and CDR2: MNHEY, SMNVEV (reference sequence). Losses at the gene ends were 5 bases for V and 3 bases for J; bases not matched to a gene: 11. In DNA, the CDR3 is TGTGCCAGCAGTCCAAGGGACAGATCTTTGACAGATACGCAGTATTTT. Its translation: CASSPRDRSLTDTQYF.

The rearrangement links TRBV5-6 to TRBJ2-1; perhaps TRBD1 as D (5 bases). V lost 1 base to trimming and J lost 3 bases, with 8 bases between them. The germline CDR1 and CDR2 sequences are SGHDT and YYEEEE. CDR3 length: 14 residues. This chain's CDR3 is CASSLWGNYNEQFF. The CDR3 nucleotides read TGTGCCAGCAGCTTGTGGGGCAACTACAATGAGCAGTTCTTC.

In this sample, this clonotype turned up once. The chain recombines TRBV5-4 with TRBJ2-7; 11 bases agree with TRBD1. This CDR3 region has 14 residues. Germline V gene sequence: CDR1 SGHNT, CDR2 YYREEE (reference sequence). J was trimmed by 9 bases and V by 4 bases; bases with no gene match: 9. The CDR3 region is CASSKWGTGGRQYF. CDR3 bases: TGTGCCAGCAGCAAATGGGGGACAGGGGGAAGGCAGTACTTC.

Only a few counts were recorded for this clonotype. The chain carries TRBV29-1 and TRBJ1-1; D gene uncertain. The CDR3 contains 11 residues. The germline V gene encodes CDR1 SQVTM and CDR2 ANQGSEA. V shed 7 bases and J shed 9 bases, with 15 bases lying between them. The CDR3 loop reads CSAGFRSQAFF. The CDR3 DNA sequence: TGCAGCGCGGGATTTCGGTCACAAGCTTTCTTT.

This chain connects TRBV7-7 to TRBJ2-7; 8 bases line up with TRBD2. The CDR3 covers 15 residues. V lost 5 bases to trimming and J lost 7 bases; unmatched junction nucleotides: 13. Per germline, CDR1 SSHAT and CDR2 FNYEAQ (reference sequence). CDR3 nucleotide sequence: TGTGCCAGCAGCCCGGGACTAGGCGGACCTGGGGAGCAGTACTTC. It encodes CASSPGLGGPGEQYF.

The chain combines TRBV18 with TRBJ1-6, with D uncertain. The CDR3 is 13 residues long. V was cut by 6 bases and J by 7 bases, with 10 bases left in between. Germline V gene sequence: CDR1 KGHSH, CDR2 LQKENI. The CDR3 spells CASSDGVNSPLHF. In DNA, the CDR3 is TGTGCCAGCTCCGACGGCGTCAATTCACCCCTCCACTTT.

This chain connects TRBV12-3 or TRBV12-4 to TRBJ2-1; D unclear. The CDR3 runs to 13 residues. Trimming took 6 bases from V and 6 from J, leaving 12 bases between them. In DNA form, the CDR3 reads TGTGCCAGCAGCTCGACCGTCGTCAATGAGCAGTTCTTC. Translating it yields CASSSTVVNEQFF.

The chain is built from TRBV7-6 and TRBJ2-1; D perhaps matches TRBD1 (6 bases). V shed 4 bases and J shed 2 bases, with 18 bases lying between them. CDR3 length: 17 amino acids. Germline CDR1 SGHVS, CDR2 FNYEAQ. The chain's CDR3 is CASSSGQNPVTYNEQFF. The CDR3, as DNA: TGTGCCAGCAGCTCAGGACAGAATCCAGTAACCTACAATGAGCAGTTCTTC.

This clonotype was detected a few times. This chain joins TRBV20-1 and TRBJ2-7, with TRBD1 matching 7 bases. The ends lost 5 bases at V and 0 bases at J; junction bases unmatched: 4. Germline lookup yields CDR1 DFQATT and CDR2 SNEGSKA (reference sequence). The CDR3 extends over 13 amino acids. CDR3 protein: CSAFRDSSYEQYF. CDR3 nucleotide sequence: TGCAGTGCTTTCCGGGACAGCTCCTACGAGCAGTACTTC.

This chain connects TRBV10-3 to TRBJ2-5, with a tentative D call TRBD2 (6 bases). CDR3 length: 14 residues. V lost 0 bases to trimming and J lost 4 bases, with 9 bases between them. Germline CDR1 ENHRY, CDR2 SYGVKD. CDR3 sequence: CAISESAGIETQYF. In DNA form, the CDR3 reads TGTGCCATCAGTGAGTCCGCGGGGATAGAGACCCAGTACTTC.

The V and J genes are TRBV20-1 and TRBJ2-3; tentative D call: TRBD2 (7 bases). Germline loops: CDR1 DFQATT, CDR2 SNEGSKA (reference sequence). The CDR3 is 14 amino acids. V was clipped by 1 base and J by 4 bases, with 12 bases between them. The DNA of the CDR3 is TGCAGTGCTAGAGTCTGGGGGGGCGCAGATACGCAGTATTTT. It encodes CSARVWGGADTQYF.

This chain links TRBV5-1 with TRBJ2-6; D may be TRBD2 (6 bases). The V end was cut by 3 bases, the J end by 1 base, with 14 bases between. CDR1 is SGHRS and CDR2 is YFSETQ in the germline V gene. The CDR3 is 17 amino acids. CDR3 sequence (DNA): TGCGCCAGCAGCTCTCCGGTAGGAGGGTCTGGGGCCAACGTCCTGACTTTC. Amino acids: CASSSPVGGSGANVLTF.